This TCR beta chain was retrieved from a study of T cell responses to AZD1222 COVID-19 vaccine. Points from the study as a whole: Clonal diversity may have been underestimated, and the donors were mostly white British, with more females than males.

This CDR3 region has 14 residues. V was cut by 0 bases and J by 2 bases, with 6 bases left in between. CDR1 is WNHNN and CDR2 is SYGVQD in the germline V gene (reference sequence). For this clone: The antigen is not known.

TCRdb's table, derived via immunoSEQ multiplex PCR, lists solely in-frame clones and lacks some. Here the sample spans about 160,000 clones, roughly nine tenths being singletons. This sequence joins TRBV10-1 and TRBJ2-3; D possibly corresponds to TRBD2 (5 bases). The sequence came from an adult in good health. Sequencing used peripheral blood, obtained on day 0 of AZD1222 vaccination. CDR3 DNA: TGCGCCAGCAGTGAGTCCGGGATCACAGATACGCAGTATTTT. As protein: CASSESGITDTQYF.